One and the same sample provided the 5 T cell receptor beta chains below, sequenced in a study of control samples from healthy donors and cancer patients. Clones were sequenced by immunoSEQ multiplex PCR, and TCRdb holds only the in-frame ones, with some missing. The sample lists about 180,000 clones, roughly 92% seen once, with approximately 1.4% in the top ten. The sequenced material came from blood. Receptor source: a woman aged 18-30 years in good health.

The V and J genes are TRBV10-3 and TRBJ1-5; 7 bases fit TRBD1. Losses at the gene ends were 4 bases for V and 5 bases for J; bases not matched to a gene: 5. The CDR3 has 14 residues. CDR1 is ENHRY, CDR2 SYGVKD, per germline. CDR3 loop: CAISGEQGHQPQHF. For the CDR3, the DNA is TGTGCCATCAGTGGGGAACAGGGGCATCAGCCCCAGCATTTT.

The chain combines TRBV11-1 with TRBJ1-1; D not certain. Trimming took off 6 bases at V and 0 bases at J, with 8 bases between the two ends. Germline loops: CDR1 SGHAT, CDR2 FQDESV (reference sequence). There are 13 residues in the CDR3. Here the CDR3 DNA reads TGTGCCAGCAGTCTCCAGTTGAACACTGAAGCTTTCTTT. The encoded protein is CASSLQLNTEAFF.

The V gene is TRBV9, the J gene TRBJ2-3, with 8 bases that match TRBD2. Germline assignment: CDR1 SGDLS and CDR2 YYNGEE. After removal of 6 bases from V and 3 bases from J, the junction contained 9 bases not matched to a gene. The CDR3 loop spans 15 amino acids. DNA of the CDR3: TGTGCCAGCACCCCCGGGGGGGATCGAACAGATACGCAGTATTTT. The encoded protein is CASTPGGDRTDTQYF.

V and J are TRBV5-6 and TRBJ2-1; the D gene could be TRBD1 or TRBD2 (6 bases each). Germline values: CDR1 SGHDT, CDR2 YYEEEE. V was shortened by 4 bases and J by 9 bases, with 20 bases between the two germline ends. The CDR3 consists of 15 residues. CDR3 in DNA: TGTGCCAGCAGCATGGGGGGCAGGCTGCGTGGTGAGCAGTTCTTC. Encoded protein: CASSMGGRLRGEQFF.

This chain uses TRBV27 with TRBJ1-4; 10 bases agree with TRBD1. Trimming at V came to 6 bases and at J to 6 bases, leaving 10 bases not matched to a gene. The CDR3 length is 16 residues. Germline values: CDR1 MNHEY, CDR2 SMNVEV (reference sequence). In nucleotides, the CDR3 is TGTGCCAGCAGCCGACAGGGGGCTGGTGGAGATGAAAAACTGTTTTTT. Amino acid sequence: CASSRQGAGGDEKLFF. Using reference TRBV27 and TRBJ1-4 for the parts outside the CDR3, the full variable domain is EAQVTQNPRYLITVTGKKLTVTCSQNMNHEYMSWYRQDPGLGLRQIYYSMNVEVTDKGDVPEGYKVSRKEKRNFPLILESPSPNQTSLYFCASSRQGAGGDEKLFFGSGTQLSVL.